One and the same sample provided the 16 T cell receptor beta chains below, sequenced in a study of neurological immune-mediated disorders (dated by TCRdb to between 2017 and 2020). Libraries were made using 5' RACE. The sample was run on an Illumina HiSeq 2500. The public reads were reanalyzed by TCRdb: fastp trimming at Q25, MiXCR alignment, in-frame beta chains only. Rows with a matching CDR3 protein are joined into one entry that keeps the most common DNA and genes. Counted in this sample were about 36,000 distinct CDR3 sequences; 10% of them appeared once. Around 7% of the sample is held by the ten biggest clonotypes. Sequenced material: PBMCs. The receptors originated from a woman in her 30s with HTLV-1-associated myelopathy (HAM/TSP).

This clonotype was picked up many times. The gene calls are TRBV7-2 and TRBJ2-1, with D perhaps being TRBD1 or TRBD2 (6 bases each). CDR1 is SGHTA and CDR2 is FQGNSA in the germline V gene. Trimming took off 5 bases at V and 3 bases at J, with 14 bases between the two ends. The CDR3 runs to 15 residues. For the CDR3, the DNA is TGTGCCAGCAGCCTTTGGGGGGCGGACTACAATGAGCAGTTCTTC. Protein product: CASSLWGADYNEQFF.

This clonotype has at least ten counts. The gene calls are TRBV20-1 and TRBJ2-6, with unresolved D. V dropped 6 bases and J dropped 0 bases, with 12 bases sitting between them. Germline loops: CDR1 DFQATT, CDR2 SNEGSKA (reference sequence). The CDR3 spans 15 residues. CDR3 loop: CSATKPGSGANVLTF. Here the CDR3 DNA reads TGCAGTGCAACCAAACCCGGCTCTGGGGCCAACGTCCTGACTTTC.

The chain uses TRBV7-2 and TRBJ2-7; 11 nucleotides agree with TRBD1. The CDR3 contains 16 residues. From germline, CDR1 is SGHTA and CDR2 FQGNSA. J gave up 2 bases and V 1 base, and 4 bases lay outside the gene matches. CDR3 amino acids: CASSLGTGQGAYEQYF. As DNA, the CDR3 is TGTGCCAGCAGCTTAGGCACGGGACAGGGGGCCTACGAGCAGTACTTC.

This clonotype was detected ten times or more. The chain has TRBV12-3 or TRBV12-4 and TRBJ1-6, with D maybe TRBD1 (5 bases). V lost 6 bases, J lost 6 bases, and 15 bases lay in between. CDR3 length equals 15 residues. The CDR3 region is CASSSQGPVNSPLHF. The DNA of the CDR3 is TGTGCCAGCAGCTCCCAGGGCCCCGTTAATTCACCCCTCCACTTT.

Details on this clonotype: This may be a read error: a much more frequent sequence differs by one nucleotide. The rearrangement links TRBV2 to TRBJ1-5; possibly TRBD1 for D (5 bases). Germline-derived CDR1 and CDR2 are SNHLY and FYNNEI. This CDR3 has 16 residues. Here the CDR3 reads CASSERYGWGNQPHHF. In DNA form, the CDR3 reads TGTGCCAGCAGTGAGCGGTACGGTTGGGGCAATCAGCCCCATCATTTT.

This clonotype was detected ten times or more. The chain uses TRBV27 and TRBJ1-1; the match to TRBD1 covers 9 bases. CDR1 is MNHEY and CDR2 is SMNVEV in the germline V gene (reference sequence). CDR3 length: 14 residues. After removal of 6 bases from V and 4 bases from J, the junction contained 6 bases not matched to a gene. DNA for the CDR3: TGTGCCAGCAGCCTTGACAGGGGGGGCACTGAAGCTTTCTTT. Translating it yields CASSLDRGGTEAFF.

At least ten counts were recorded for this clonotype. The chain carries TRBV7-2 and TRBJ2-7, with D uncertain. Trimming shortened V by 1 base and J by 1 base, and 8 bases separated the two germline ends. The germline V gene encodes CDR1 SGHTA and CDR2 FQGNSA. The CDR3 consists of 14 residues. CDR3 nucleotides: TGTGCCAGCAGCTTAGAGGTCAATTCCTACGAGCAGTACTTC. Its protein is CASSLEVNSYEQYF.

The table lists this clonotype with many counts. V is TRBV5-1 and J is TRBJ2-3; D unresolved. Trimming removed 0 bases at V and 7 bases at J, with 6 bases between. Per the germline V gene, CDR1 is SGHRS and CDR2 is YFSETQ. This CDR3 comprises 12 residues. CDR3 nucleotide sequence: TGCGCCAGCAGCTTGGACGAAAATACGCAGTATTTT. Its protein product is CASSLDENTQYF.

This clonotype was counted ten times or more. CDR3 amino acids: CASRTTGIGANVLTF. The CDR3 DNA sequence: TGTGCCAGCAGGACTACAGGGATCGGGGCCAACGTCCTGACTTTC. The chain has TRBV6-2 or TRBV6-3 and TRBJ2-6; D is possibly TRBD1 (6 bases). Trimming left V 6 bases short and J 4 bases short, with 13 bases between. Germline CDR1 and CDR2: MNHEY and SVGEGT. CDR3 length: 15 residues.

This clonotype was detected ten times or more. This rearrangement joins TRBV5-5 to TRBJ2-7, with 9 positions matching TRBD2. Per germline, CDR1 SGHKS and CDR2 YYEKEE (reference sequence). The CDR3 is made up of 16 amino acids. V shed 4 bases and J 6 bases; nucleotides not matched to a gene: 14. This chain's CDR3 is CASSPPRASGVFEQYF. The DNA for the CDR3 is TGTGCCAGCAGCCCGCCGAGGGCTAGCGGGGTTTTCGAGCAGTACTTC.

A remark on this clonotype: Since a much larger clone is just one base distant, this may be a read error. This chain uses TRBV29-1 with TRBJ2-3; D is ambiguous. CDR3 length: 12 residues. Trimming took off 7 bases at V and 6 bases at J, with 14 bases between the two ends. Germline V lookup: CDR1 SQVTM, CDR2 ANQGSEA. The CDR3 DNA reads as TGCAGCGGCGAGGAAACTAAGGATACGCAGTATTTT. Its protein is CSGEETKDTQYF.

This clonotype was found many times. V gene TRBV5-1 combines with J gene TRBJ1-1; tentatively, D is TRBD1 (5 bases). This CDR3 region has 17 residues. Germline values: CDR1 SGHRS, CDR2 YFSETQ. Trimming pared 0 bases from V and 4 bases from J, leaving 19 bases between. The CDR3: CASSLVGVLGAVTEAFF. Here the CDR3 DNA reads TGCGCCAGCAGCTTGGTGGGCGTCCTAGGGGCGGTCACTGAAGCTTTCTTT.

This clonotype was observed many times. This chain uses TRBV20-1 with TRBJ1-2; 9 nucleotides line up with TRBD1. Germline loops: CDR1 DFQATT, CDR2 SNEGSKA (reference sequence). Losses at the gene ends were 6 bases for V and 8 bases for J; bases not matched to a gene: 10. The CDR3 contains 13 residues. DNA for the CDR3: TGCAGTGCGAGTGCCGGGACAGGGCGAGGCTACACCTTC. It codes for CSASAGTGRGYTF.

This clonotype was recorded at least ten times. This chain uses TRBV20-1 with TRBJ1-1; TRBD1 agrees at 9 bases. The V and J ends lost 6 bases and 7 bases, in that order; junction bases with no gene match: 12. The germline CDR1 and CDR2 sequences are DFQATT and SNEGSKA (reference sequence). The CDR3 covers 14 residues. CDR3 nucleotides: TGCAGTGCGCAAACAATGGACAGGGGCGGTGAAGCTTTCTTT. Translating it yields CSAQTMDRGGEAFF.

This clonotype was recorded at least ten times. The chain employs TRBV5-6 and TRBJ2-3, with a weak D call TRBD2 (5 bases). There are 14 residues in the CDR3. Germline V CDR1 and CDR2: SGHDT, YYEEEE. V shed 4 bases and J shed 2 bases, with 11 bases lying between them. DNA of the CDR3: TGTGCCAGCAGCGGTGCGAGGGTCACAGATACGCAGTATTTT. Its translation is CASSGARVTDTQYF.

This clonotype was observed many times. This chain joins TRBV20-1 and TRBJ2-7, with D perhaps TRBD1 or TRBD2 (7 bases each). The CDR3 covers 16 residues. Germline V gene data show CDR1 as DFQATT and CDR2 as SNEGSKA (reference sequence). V was trimmed by 0 bases and J by 2 bases, leaving 17 bases between them. CDR3 sequence reads: CSARDWGGQGAYEQYF. CDR3 nucleotides: TGCAGTGCTAGAGATTGGGGGGGGCAGGGGGCCTACGAGCAGTACTTC.